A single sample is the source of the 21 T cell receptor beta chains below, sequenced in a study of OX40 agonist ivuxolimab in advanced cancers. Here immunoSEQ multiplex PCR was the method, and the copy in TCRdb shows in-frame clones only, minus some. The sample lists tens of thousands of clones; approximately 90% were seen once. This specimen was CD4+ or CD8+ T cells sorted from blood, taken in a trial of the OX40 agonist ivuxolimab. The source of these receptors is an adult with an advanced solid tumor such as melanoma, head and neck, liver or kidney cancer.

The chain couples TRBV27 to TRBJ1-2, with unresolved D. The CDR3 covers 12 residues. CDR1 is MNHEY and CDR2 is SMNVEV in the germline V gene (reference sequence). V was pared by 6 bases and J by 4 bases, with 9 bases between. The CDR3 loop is CASRARSYGYTF. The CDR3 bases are TGTGCCAGCAGAGCCAGGTCCTATGGCTACACCTTC.

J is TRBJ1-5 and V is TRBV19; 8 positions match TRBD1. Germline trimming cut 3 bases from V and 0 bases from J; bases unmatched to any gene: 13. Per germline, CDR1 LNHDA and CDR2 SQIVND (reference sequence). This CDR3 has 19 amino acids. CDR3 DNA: TGTGCCAGTAGTATGTCCCAGGGGGCGCTTTCCCGTAGCAATCAGCCCCAGCATTTT. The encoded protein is CASSMSQGALSRSNQPQHF.

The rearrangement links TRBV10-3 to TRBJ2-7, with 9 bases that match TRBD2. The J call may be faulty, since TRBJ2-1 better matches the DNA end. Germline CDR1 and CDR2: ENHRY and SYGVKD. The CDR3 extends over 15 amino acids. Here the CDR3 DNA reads TGTGCCATCAGCTTAGGGACTAGCTTCTACAATGAGCAGTTCTTC. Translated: CAISLGTSFYNEQFF.

The CDR3 region has the DNA TGTGCCAGCAGCTTGGACGGAACCTACGAGCAGTACTTC. Translation gives CASSLDGTYEQYF. This chain joins TRBV5-4 and TRBJ2-7; D is undetermined. The CDR3 consists of 13 residues. Per germline, CDR1 SGHNT and CDR2 YYREEE (reference sequence). The ends were cut back, 0 bases at V and 2 bases at J, with 6 bases in the middle.

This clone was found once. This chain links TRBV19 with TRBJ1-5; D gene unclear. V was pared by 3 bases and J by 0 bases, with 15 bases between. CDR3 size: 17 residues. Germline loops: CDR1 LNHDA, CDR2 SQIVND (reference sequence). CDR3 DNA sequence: TGTGCCAGTAGTATGTCGCCCATCAAGGGTAGCAATCAGCCCCAGCATTTT. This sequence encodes CASSMSPIKGSNQPQHF.

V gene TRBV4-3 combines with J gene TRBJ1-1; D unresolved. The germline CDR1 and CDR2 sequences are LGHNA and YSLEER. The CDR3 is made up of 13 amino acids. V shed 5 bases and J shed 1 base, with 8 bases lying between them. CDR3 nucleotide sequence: TGCGCCAGCAGCGGGCGGGGGAACACTGAAGCTTTCTTT. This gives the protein CASSGRGNTEAFF.

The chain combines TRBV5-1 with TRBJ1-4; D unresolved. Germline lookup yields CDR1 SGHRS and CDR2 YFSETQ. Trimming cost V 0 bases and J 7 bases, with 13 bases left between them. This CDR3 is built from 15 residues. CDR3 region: CASSLAKAAGEKLFF. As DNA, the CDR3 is TGCGCCAGCAGCTTGGCCAAAGCGGCGGGTGAAAAACTGTTTTTT.

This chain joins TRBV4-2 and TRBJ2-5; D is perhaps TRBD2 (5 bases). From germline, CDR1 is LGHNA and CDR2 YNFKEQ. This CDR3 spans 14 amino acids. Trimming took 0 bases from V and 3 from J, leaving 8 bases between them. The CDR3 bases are TGTGCCAGCAGCCAAGAAGGACTTGAAGAGACCCAGTACTTC. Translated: CASSQEGLEETQYF.

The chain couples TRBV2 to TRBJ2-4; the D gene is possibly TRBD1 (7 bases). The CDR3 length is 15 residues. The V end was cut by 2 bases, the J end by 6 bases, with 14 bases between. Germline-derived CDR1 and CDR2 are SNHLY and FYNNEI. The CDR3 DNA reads TGTGCCAGCAGTGAATATGGCCAGGGGGGAAACATTCAGTACTTC. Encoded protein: CASSEYGQGGNIQYF. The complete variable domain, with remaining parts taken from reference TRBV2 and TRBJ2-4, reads EPEVTQTPSHQVTQMGQEVILRCVPISNHLYFYWYRQILGQKVEFLVSFYNNEISEKSEIFDDQFSVERPDGSNFTLKIRSTKLEDSAMYFCASSEYGQGGNIQYFGAGTRLSVL.

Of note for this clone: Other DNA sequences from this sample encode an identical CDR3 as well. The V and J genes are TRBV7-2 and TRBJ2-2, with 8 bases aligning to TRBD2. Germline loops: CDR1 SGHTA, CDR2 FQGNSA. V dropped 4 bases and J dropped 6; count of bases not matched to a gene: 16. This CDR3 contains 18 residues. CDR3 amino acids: CASSSMVGGGLGSGELFF. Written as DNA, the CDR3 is TGTGCCAGCAGCTCTATGGTGGGGGGGGGACTAGGGTCCGGGGAGCTGTTTTTT.

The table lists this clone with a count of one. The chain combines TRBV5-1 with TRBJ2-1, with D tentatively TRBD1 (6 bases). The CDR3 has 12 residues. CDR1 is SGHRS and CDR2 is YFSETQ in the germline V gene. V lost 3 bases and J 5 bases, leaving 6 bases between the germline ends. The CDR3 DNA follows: TGCGCCAGCAGCTGGGACAACAATGAGCAGTTCTTC. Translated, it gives CASSWDNNEQFF.

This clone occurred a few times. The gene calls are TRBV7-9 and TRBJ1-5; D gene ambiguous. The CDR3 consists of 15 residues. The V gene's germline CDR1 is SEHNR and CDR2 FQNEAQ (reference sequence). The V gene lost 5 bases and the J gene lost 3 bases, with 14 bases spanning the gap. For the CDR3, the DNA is TGTGCCAGCAGCGAAGGCGCGGGAAACAATCAGCCCCAGCATTTT. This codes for CASSEGAGNNQPQHF.

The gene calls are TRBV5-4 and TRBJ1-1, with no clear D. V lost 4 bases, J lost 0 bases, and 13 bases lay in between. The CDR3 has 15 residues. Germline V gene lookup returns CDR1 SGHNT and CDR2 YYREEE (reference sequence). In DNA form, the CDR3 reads TGTGCCAGCAGCCTGACCGGGCCCATGAACACTGAAGCTTTCTTT. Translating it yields CASSLTGPMNTEAFF.

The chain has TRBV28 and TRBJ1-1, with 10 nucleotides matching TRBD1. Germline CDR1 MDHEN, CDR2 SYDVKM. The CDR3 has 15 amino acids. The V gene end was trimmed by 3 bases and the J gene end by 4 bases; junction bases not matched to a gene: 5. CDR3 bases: TGTGCCAGCAGTTTGGGGACAGGGGTAGTCACTGAAGCTTTCTTT. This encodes CASSLGTGVVTEAFF.

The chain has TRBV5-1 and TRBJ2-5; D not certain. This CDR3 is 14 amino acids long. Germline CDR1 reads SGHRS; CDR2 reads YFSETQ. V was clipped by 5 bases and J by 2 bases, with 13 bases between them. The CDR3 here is CASRHTQQQETQYF. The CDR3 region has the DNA TGCGCCAGCAGACACACACAGCAACAAGAGACCCAGTACTTC.

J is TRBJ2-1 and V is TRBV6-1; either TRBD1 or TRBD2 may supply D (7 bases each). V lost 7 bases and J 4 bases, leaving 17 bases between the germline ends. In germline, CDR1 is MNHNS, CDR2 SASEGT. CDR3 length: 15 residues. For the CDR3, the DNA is TGTGCCAGCATCAGCGGGACAGCCCAATACAATGAGCAGTTCTTC. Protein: CASISGTAQYNEQFF.

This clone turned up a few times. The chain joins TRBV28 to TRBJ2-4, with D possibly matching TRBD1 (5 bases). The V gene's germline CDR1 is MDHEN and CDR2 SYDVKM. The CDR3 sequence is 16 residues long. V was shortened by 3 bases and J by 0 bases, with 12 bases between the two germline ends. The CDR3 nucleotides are TGTGCCAGCAGTTTTAGTGACAGTATAGCCAAAAACATTCAGTACTTC. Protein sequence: CASSFSDSIAKNIQYF.

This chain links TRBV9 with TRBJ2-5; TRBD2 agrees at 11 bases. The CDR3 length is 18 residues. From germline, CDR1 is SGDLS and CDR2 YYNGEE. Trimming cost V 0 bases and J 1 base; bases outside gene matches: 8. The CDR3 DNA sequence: TGTGCCAGCAGCGTAGCCCCCCTCGGGACTAGCGGCCAAGAGACCCAGTACTTC. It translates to CASSVAPLGTSGQETQYF.

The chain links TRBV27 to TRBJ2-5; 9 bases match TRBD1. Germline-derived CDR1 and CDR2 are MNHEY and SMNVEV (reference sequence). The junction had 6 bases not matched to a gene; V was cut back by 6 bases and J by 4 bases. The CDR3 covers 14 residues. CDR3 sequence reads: CASSQTGGRETQYF. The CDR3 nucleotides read TGTGCCAGCAGCCAGACAGGGGGACGAGAGACCCAGTACTTC.

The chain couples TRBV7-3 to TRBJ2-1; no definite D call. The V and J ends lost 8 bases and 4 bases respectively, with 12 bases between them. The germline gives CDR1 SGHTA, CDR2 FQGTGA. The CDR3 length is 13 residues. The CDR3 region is CASGISKYNEQFF. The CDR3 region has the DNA TGTGCCAGCGGTATCTCAAAGTACAATGAGCAGTTCTTC.

The CDR3 sequence is CASSLVGGGEAFF. As DNA, the CDR3 is TGTGCCAGCAGCTTAGTAGGGGGAGGTGAAGCTTTCTTT. The gene calls are TRBV11-3 and TRBJ1-1; tentatively, D is TRBD1 (6 bases). Germline assignment: CDR1 SGHNT and CDR2 YENEEA. Trimming pared 1 base from V and 7 bases from J, leaving 10 bases between. The CDR3 runs to 13 residues.